The 3 T cell receptor beta chains below all came from one sample that was sequenced in a study of cytomegalovirus exposure and HLA in healthy donors. The PCR used 60 Vbeta and 13 Jbeta primers. Clones were read by immunoSEQ multiplex PCR, and TCRdb kept only the in-frame ones, dropping some. The repertoire holds about 120,000 clones, with about 74% as singletons. Sequenced material: PBMCs. All receptors come from a woman between 35 and 50 years old in good health and CMV-seropositive.

In DNA form, the CDR3 reads TGTGCCAGCAGCAGTCCGGGACTAGCGGGAGGAAGGTTCTTC. It specifies CASSSPGLAGGRFF. The rearrangement links TRBV7-2 to TRBJ2-1; TRBD2 matches 15 bases. CDR1 is SGHTA, CDR2 FQGNSA, per germline. J lost 15 bases, V lost 5 bases, and 8 bases had no gene match. There are 14 residues in the CDR3.

The chain couples TRBV19 to TRBJ2-1, with 11 bases aligning to TRBD2. The trim removed 5 bases at V and 7 bases at J, leaving 10 bases unmatched. Germline V CDR1 and CDR2: LNHDA, SQIVND (reference sequence). CDR3 length equals 16 residues. The CDR3 region is CASSRKTSGVRNEQFF. CDR3 sequence (DNA): TGTGCCAGTAGTCGAAAGACTAGCGGGGTTCGAAATGAGCAGTTCTTC.

The chain couples TRBV2 to TRBJ1-2, with D possibly TRBD1 on 6 matching bases. The CDR3 sequence is 17 residues long. Trimming stripped 3 bases from V and 0 bases from J, with 17 bases between. Germline values: CDR1 SNHLY, CDR2 FYNNEI. The DNA of the CDR3 is TGTGCCAGCAGTGAGTCCTGGGGACAAGGGACTAACTATGGCTACACCTTC. This encodes CASSESWGQGTNYGYTF.